The sequence of this TCR beta chain was determined in a study of shared clonotypes between healthy human individuals. On this clone itself: Its antigen is undetermined.

The CDR3 covers 17 residues. Study-wide findings and caveats: When naive CD4 clonotypes were compared across a handful of donors, about 4.8% were shared.

Deep was the level at which the assay was run. Libraries were prepared by immunoSEQ multiplex PCR; TCRdb keeps only in-frame clonotypes and omits some of them. The sample carries roughly 550,000 clones, nearly 97% recorded once. Terminally differentiated effector memory CD45RA+ cells were left out of the naive CD8 fraction, which was CD45RO-negative and positively selected for CCR7. Only Caucasian adults living in Nashville, Tennessee served as donors. J is TRBJ2-7 and V is TRBV21-1; the tabulated D call, TRBD2, remains unverified against the DNA. TRBV21-1 is marked as a pseudogene. The sequenced material came from naive CD8+ T cells sorted from blood. This TCR was sampled from a woman younger than 45 in good health. The CDR3 loop is CASSKWTSGSASYEQYF. CDR3 nucleotide sequence: TGTGCCAGCAGCAAATGGACTAGCGGGAGTGCCTCCTACGAGCAGTACTTC.